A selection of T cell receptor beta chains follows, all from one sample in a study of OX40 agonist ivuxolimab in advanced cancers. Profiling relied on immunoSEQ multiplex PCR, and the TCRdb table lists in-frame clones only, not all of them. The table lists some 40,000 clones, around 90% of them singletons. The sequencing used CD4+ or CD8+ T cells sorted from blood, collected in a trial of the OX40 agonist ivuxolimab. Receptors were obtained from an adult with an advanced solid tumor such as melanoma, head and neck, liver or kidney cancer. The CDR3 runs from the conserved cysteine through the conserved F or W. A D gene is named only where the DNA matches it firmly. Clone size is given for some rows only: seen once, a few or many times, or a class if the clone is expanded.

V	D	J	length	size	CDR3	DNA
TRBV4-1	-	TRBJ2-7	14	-	CASSQRQETAEQYF	TGCGCCAGCAGCCAAAGACAGGAAACCGCGGAGCAGTACTTC
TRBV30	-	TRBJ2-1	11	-	CAGNLDNEQFF	TGTGCCGGCAACTTGGACAATGAGCAGTTCTTC
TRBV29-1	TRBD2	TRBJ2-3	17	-	CSVDGTSGSSGTDTQYF	TGCAGCGTTGATGGGACTAGCGGGAGCTCCGGCACAGATACGCAGTATTTT
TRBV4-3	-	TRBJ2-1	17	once	CASSQEVGSALHNEQFF	TGCGCCAGCAGCCAAGAGGTGGGTAGCGCTCTGCACAATGAGCAGTTCTTC
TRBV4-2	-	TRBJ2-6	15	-	CASSWSGSGANVLTF	TGTGCCAGCAGCTGGTCCGGGTCGGGGGCCAACGTCCTGACTTTC
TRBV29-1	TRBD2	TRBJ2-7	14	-	CSVRGTSGTYEQYF	TGCAGCGTCCGGGGGACTAGCGGTACCTACGAGCAGTACTTC
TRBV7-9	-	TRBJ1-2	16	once	CASSSVVTKGDYGYTF	TGTGCCAGCAGCTCAGTGGTGACAAAGGGGGACTATGGCTACACCTTC
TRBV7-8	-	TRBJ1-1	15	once	CASSLAYGGNTEAFF	TGTGCCAGCAGCTTAGCGTATGGGGGGAACACTGAAGCTTTCTTT
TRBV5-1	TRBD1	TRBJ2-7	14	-	CASSRTGASYEQYF	TGCGCCAGCAGCAGGACAGGGGCCAGCTACGAGCAGTACTTC
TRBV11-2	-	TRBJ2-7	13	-	CASSLQVTYEQYF	TGTGCCAGCAGCTTACAGGTGACCTACGAGCAGTACTTC
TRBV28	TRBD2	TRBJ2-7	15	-	CASSYFTGGRDEQYF	TGTGCCAGCAGTTACTTTACGGGGGGAAGGGACGAGCAGTACTTC
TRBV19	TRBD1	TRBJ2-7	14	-	CASSMGDSTYEQYF	TGTGCCAGTAGTATGGGGGACAGCACCTACGAGCAGTACTTC
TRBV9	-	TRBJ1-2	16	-	CASSEGALLANYGYTF	TGTGCCAGCAGCGAAGGGGCACTTTTGGCTAACTATGGCTACACCTTC
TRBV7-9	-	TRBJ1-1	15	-	CASSPSGVGVTEAFF	TGTGCCAGCAGCCCTAGCGGGGTAGGGGTCACTGAAGCTTTCTTT
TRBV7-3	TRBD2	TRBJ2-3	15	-	CASSLSSGGTDTQYF	TGTGCCAGCAGCTTAAGTAGCGGGGGCACAGATACGCAGTATTTT
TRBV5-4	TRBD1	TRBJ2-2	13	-	CATGQGGTGELFF	TGTGCCACCGGACAGGGGGGCACCGGGGAGCTGTTTTTT
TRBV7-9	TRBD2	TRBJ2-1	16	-	CASSPSSGREGNEQFF	TGTGCCAGCAGCCCCTCCAGCGGGAGGGAGGGCAATGAGCAGTTCTTC
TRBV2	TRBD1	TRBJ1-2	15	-	CASDRDRGIHYGYTF	TGTGCCAGCGACCGGGACAGGGGGATCCACTATGGCTACACCTTC
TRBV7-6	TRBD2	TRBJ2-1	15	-	CASSLDAGEHNEQFF	TGTGCCAGCAGCTTAGACGCGGGGGAACACAATGAGCAGTTCTTC
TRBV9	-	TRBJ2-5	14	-	CASSPEGGGETQYF	TGTGCCAGCAGCCCGGAAGGGGGGGGAGAGACCCAGTACTTC
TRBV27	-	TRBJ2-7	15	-	CASSSPGTSTYEQYF	TGTGCCAGCAGTTCCCCCGGGACATCCACCTACGAGCAGTACTTC
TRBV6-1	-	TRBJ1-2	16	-	CASSESGGGALRGYTF	TGTGCCAGCAGTGAAAGTGGAGGCGGGGCGCTGAGAGGCTACACCTTC
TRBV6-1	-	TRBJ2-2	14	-	CASSEGRNTGELFF	TGTGCCAGCAGCGAAGGGCGGAACACCGGGGAGCTGTTTTTT
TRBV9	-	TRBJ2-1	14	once	CASSVLGVGDEQFF	TGTGCCAGCAGCGTATTGGGGGTAGGCGATGAGCAGTTCTTC
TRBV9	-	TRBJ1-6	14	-	CASSGSSYNSPLHF	TGTGCCAGCAGCGGAAGCTCCTATAATTCACCCCTCCACTTT